These 8 T cell receptor beta chains were all obtained from the same sample, sequenced in a study of OX40 agonist ivuxolimab in advanced cancers. Libraries were prepared by immunoSEQ multiplex PCR; TCRdb keeps only in-frame clonotypes and omits some of them. The sample shows about 41,000 clones, roughly 90% of them seen only once. Sequences were derived from CD4+ or CD8+ T cells sorted from blood, sampled in a trial of the OX40 agonist ivuxolimab. These receptor sequences come from an adult with an advanced solid tumor such as melanoma, head and neck, liver or kidney cancer.

This chain uses TRBV7-2 with TRBJ2-1, with D possibly being TRBD1 (5 bases). This CDR3 has 15 residues. Germline values: CDR1 SGHTA, CDR2 FQGNSA. The V and J ends lost 1 base and 5 bases respectively, with 12 bases between them. As DNA, the CDR3 is TGTGCCAGCAGCTTAGTTTCTGGGGCCCACAATGAGCAGTTCTTC. It is translated as CASSLVSGAHNEQFF.

V usage is TRBV19 and J usage is TRBJ2-5; D is possibly TRBD1 (5 bases). CDR3 length equals 13 residues. With 9 bases removed from V and 1 base from J, the gap between germline ends came to 12 bases. CDR1 and CDR2 from the germline V gene are LNHDA and SQIVND (reference sequence). CDR3 protein: CASALGAQETQYF. The CDR3 region has the DNA TGTGCCAGCGCTTTAGGGGCCCAAGAGACCCAGTACTTC.

The chain combines TRBV11-3 with TRBJ2-7; 7 bases are shared with TRBD1. Losses at the gene ends were 2 bases for V and 2 bases for J; bases not matched to a gene: 6. The CDR3 loop spans 15 amino acids. The germline V gene has CDR1 SGHNT and CDR2 YENEEA. The CDR3 spells CASSLRTGAAYEQYF. The CDR3 DNA follows: TGTGCCAGCAGCTTACGTACAGGGGCGGCCTACGAGCAGTACTTC.

The genes are TRBV5-1 and TRBJ1-2; the D gene is possibly TRBD1 (5 bases). The CDR3 has 16 residues. Germline V gives CDR1 SGHRS, CDR2 YFSETQ. V lost 0 bases to trimming and J lost 1 base, with 13 bases between them. The CDR3 loop is CASSLASRQFNYGYTF. The CDR3 bases are TGCGCCAGCAGCTTGGCCTCGAGACAGTTTAACTATGGCTACACCTTC.

The rearrangement uses TRBV27 and TRBJ2-3; TRBD1 might be the D (7 bases). Germline CDR1 is MNHEY and CDR2 is SMNVEV (reference sequence). V lost 3 bases and J lost 0, with 16 bases in between. The CDR3 spans 17 residues. In nucleotides, the CDR3 is TGTGCCAGCAGTTTGGGCAGGGGGGATCCGAGCACAGATACGCAGTATTTT. It is translated as CASSLGRGDPSTDTQYF.

This clone was observed a single time. The rearrangement joins TRBV5-6 to TRBJ2-3; 11 bases map to TRBD2. The germline CDR1 and CDR2 sequences are SGHDT and YYEEEE. Germline trimming cut 4 bases from V and 5 bases from J; bases unmatched to any gene: 9. CDR3 length: 16 residues. This CDR3 reads CASSHGTSGLLDTQYF. Written as DNA, the CDR3 is TGTGCCAGCAGCCACGGGACTAGCGGATTGTTAGATACGCAGTATTTT.

This chain connects TRBV7-3 to TRBJ2-7; TRBD2 matches at 8 bases. CDR1 and CDR2 from the germline V gene are SGHTA and FQGTGA. This CDR3 region has 19 residues. J was trimmed by 0 bases and V by 2 bases; bases with no gene match: 15. CDR3 amino acids: CASSLDGPYGGGYSYEQYF. The CDR3 DNA is TGTGCCAGCAGCTTAGACGGGCCCTACGGCGGGGGGTACTCCTACGAGCAGTACTTC.

The chain couples TRBV11-3 to TRBJ1-3; D possibly corresponds to TRBD1 (6 bases). V lost 6 bases to trimming and J lost 0 bases, with 15 bases between them. CDR3 length: 16 amino acids. From germline, CDR1 is SGHNT and CDR2 YENEEA. The CDR3 region is CASSFYGQTSGNTIYF. The DNA for the CDR3 is TGTGCCAGCAGTTTCTATGGACAGACCTCTGGAAACACCATATATTTT.